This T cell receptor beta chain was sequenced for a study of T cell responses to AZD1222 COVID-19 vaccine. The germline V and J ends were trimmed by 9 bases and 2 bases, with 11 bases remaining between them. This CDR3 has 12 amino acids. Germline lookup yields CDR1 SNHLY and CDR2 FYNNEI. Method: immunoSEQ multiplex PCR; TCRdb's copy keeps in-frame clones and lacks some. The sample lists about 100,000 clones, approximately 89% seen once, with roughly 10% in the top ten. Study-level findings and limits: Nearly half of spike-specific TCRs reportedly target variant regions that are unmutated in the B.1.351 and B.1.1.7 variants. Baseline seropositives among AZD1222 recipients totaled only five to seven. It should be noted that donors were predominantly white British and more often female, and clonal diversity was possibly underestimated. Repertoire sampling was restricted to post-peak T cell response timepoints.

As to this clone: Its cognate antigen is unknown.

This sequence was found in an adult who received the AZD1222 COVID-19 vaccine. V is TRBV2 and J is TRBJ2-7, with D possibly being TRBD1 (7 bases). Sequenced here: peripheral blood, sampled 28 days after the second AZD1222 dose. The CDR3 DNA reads TGTGCCAGTCAGGGGGGTCCCTACGAGCAGTACTTC. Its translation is CASQGGPYEQYF.